A single sample is the source of the 9 T cell receptor beta chains below, sequenced in a study of T cells in Graves' hyperthyroidism and ophthalmopathy. The TCR beta CDR3 regions underwent amplification using RNA transcripts as the source. Carried out on the TCR CDR3, a first-round RT-PCR used the HTBI primer set. TCRdb itself ran the multiplex PCR reads through MiXCR, one entry per CDR3 protein. The sample yields hundreds of thousands of distinct CDR3 sequences, over 12% seen once. Material: blood. The receptors derive from a man in his forties or fifties with Graves' ophthalmopathy.

This clonotype appeared a few times. The chain carries TRBV6-9 and TRBJ1-2; maybe TRBD1 (6 bases). Trimming stripped 4 bases from V and 0 bases from J, with 15 bases between. This CDR3 has 16 amino acids. Germline loops: CDR1 MNHGY, CDR2 SVAAGI. CDR3 sequence (DNA): TGTGCCAGCAGTTCGACAGGAGCGACTGCTAACTATGGCTACACCTTC. Protein: CASSSTGATANYGYTF.

This clonotype was recorded at least ten times. V usage is TRBV12-3 or TRBV12-4 and J usage is TRBJ2-3; D remains ambiguous. CDR3 length: 12 amino acids. Trimming shortened V by 3 bases and J by 8 bases, and 9 bases separated the two germline ends. The CDR3 nucleotides are TGTGCCAGCAGTTTCCCTCAAGCTACGCAGTATTTT. Translated: CASSFPQATQYF.

The sample holds many counts of this clonotype. This chain joins TRBV11-2 and TRBJ2-1; tentatively, D is TRBD2 (6 bases). Germline assignment: CDR1 SGHAT and CDR2 FQNNGV. The ends were cut back, 5 bases at V and 6 bases at J, with 14 bases in the middle. This CDR3 comprises 14 residues. The CDR3 bases are TGTGCCAGCAGCCCCGGACTACTCTCCAATGAGCAGTTCTTC. It yields the protein CASSPGLLSNEQFF. The full variable domain, its missing parts supplied by reference TRBV11-2 and TRBJ2-1, is EAGVAQSPRYKIIEKRQSVAFWCNPISGHATLYWYQQILGQGPKLLIQFQNNGVVDDSQLPKDRFSAERLKGVDSTLKIQPAKLEDSAVYLCASSPGLLSNEQFFGPGTRLTVL.

This clonotype came up many times. This rearrangement joins TRBV27 to TRBJ2-3; 7 bases agree with TRBD2. J gave up 5 bases and V 2 bases, and 19 bases lay outside the gene matches. CDR1 is MNHEY, CDR2 SMNVEV, per germline (reference sequence). CDR3 length: 19 amino acids. The CDR3 DNA follows: TGTGCCAGCAGTTTAAGTATCGTCGTGGGAGGGCCTATCAAAGATACGCAGTATTTT. This gives the protein CASSLSIVVGGPIKDTQYF.

This clonotype was detected only a few times. The chain employs TRBV7-9 and TRBJ1-2; 7 positions match TRBD1. CDR3 length: 16 residues. V lost 3 bases, J lost 2 bases, and 9 bases stayed unmatched. The germline CDR1 and CDR2 sequences are SEHNR and FQNEAQ (reference sequence). CDR3 nucleotides: TGTGCCAGCAGCTTTGGACAGGAAAAACTAAACTATGGCTACACCTTC. Encoded protein: CASSFGQEKLNYGYTF.

This chain links TRBV3-1 with TRBJ2-2; D is perhaps TRBD2 (5 bases). Germline V CDR1 and CDR2: LGHDT, YNNKEL (reference sequence). V lost 5 bases and J 6 bases, leaving 10 bases between the germline ends. The CDR3 has 13 amino acids. CDR3 sequence reads: CASSADGAGELFF. In DNA, the CDR3 is TGTGCCAGCAGCGCCGACGGGGCCGGGGAGCTGTTTTTT.

The sample holds a few counts of this clonotype. A read error may produce the germline difference seen at one junction end. V gene TRBV7-7 combines with J gene TRBJ2-5; 9 bases are a match to TRBD2. Germline CDR1 reads SSHAT; CDR2 reads FNYEAQ (reference sequence). This CDR3 has 16 amino acids. The CDR3 loop is CASSPRGSGRQETQYF. CDR3 nucleotide sequence: TGTGCTAGCAGCCCCCGAGGTAGCGGGAGACAAGAGACCCAGTACTTC.

This clonotype was counted at least ten times. The DNA for the CDR3 is TGTGCCAGCAGCCTGGGGAGCAATGAGCAGTTCTTC. It translates to CASSLGSNEQFF. The V call is TRBV12-3 or TRBV12-4, the J call TRBJ2-1, with a tentative D call TRBD2 (5 bases). The CDR3 length is 12 residues. Trimming left V 6 bases short and J 6 bases short, with 9 bases between.

This chain links TRBV19 with TRBJ2-3, with D possibly TRBD2 on 5 matching bases. Germline assignment: CDR1 LNHDA and CDR2 SQIVND (reference sequence). This CDR3 is 12 amino acids long. V was trimmed by 8 bases and J by 6 bases, leaving 12 bases between them. CDR3 coding DNA: TGTGCCAGTGGACCGGGGTACGATACGCAGTATTTT. It yields the protein CASGPGYDTQYF.